The clone carrying this TCR beta chain was observed a handful of times. What it binds is unknown. These data are taken from a study of early T cells in non-severe SARS-CoV-2 infection. Overall study: Sequencing was performed on bulk RNA from unsorted whole blood, leaving chains unpaired. Study-wide results and caveats: Private and CD4 specificities were missed by VDJdb matching, which favored anti-spike CD8 responses.

Attachment of unique molecular identifiers to individual cDNA molecules was performed. MiXCR was run by TCRdb on the 5' RACE reads, yielding one entry per CDR3 protein. The top ten hold more than 7.5% of the sample, which has over 60,000 distinct CDR3 sequences, over 9.5% seen once. With V trimmed by 3 bases and J by 8 bases, 10 bases remained unmatched. Germline V gives CDR1 SNHLY, CDR2 FYNNEI. The CDR3 runs 15 residues. This receptor was obtained from an adult who was a healthcare worker with PCR-confirmed SARS-CoV-2 infection or an uninfected control (not recorded which). The material was whole blood, obtained at baseline. The rearrangement joins TRBV2 to TRBJ1-2; 9 bases match TRBD1. This CDR3 is CASSDRPQGAWGYTF. CDR3 coding DNA: TGTGCCAGCAGTGACCGTCCACAGGGGGCGTGGGGCTACACCTTC. Looking up the rest from reference TRBV2 and TRBJ1-2 gives the full variable domain: EPEVTQTPSHQVTQMGQEVILRCVPISNHLYFYWYRQILGQKVEFLVSFYNNEISEKSEIFDDQFSVERPDGSNFTLKIRSTKLEDSAMYFCASSDRPQGAWGYTFGSGTRLTVV.